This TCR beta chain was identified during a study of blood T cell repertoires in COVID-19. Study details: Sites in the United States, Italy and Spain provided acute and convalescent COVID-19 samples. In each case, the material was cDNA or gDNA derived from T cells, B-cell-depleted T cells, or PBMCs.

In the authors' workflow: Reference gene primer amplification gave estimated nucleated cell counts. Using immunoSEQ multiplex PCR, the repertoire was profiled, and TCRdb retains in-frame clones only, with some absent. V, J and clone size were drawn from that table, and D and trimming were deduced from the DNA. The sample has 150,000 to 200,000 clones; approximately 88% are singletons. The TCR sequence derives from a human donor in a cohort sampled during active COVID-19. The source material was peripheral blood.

CDR3 amino acids: CASRKGGGALETQYF. The DNA of the CDR3 is TGTGCCAGCAGGAAGGGCGGGGGGGCTCTGGAGACCCAGTACTTC. J is TRBJ2-5 and V is TRBV28; TRBD2 aligns across 9 bases. V dropped 6 bases and J dropped 5; count of bases not matched to a gene: 10. Germline CDR1 is MDHEN and CDR2 is SYDVKM. The CDR3 has 15 amino acids.